This TCR beta chain was profiled in a study of T cell repertoires in cytomegalovirus infection. Overall study findings and caveats: In two of eight donors, the top clonotype was HLA-C-restricted CMV-specific.

MiXCR, run by TCRdb on the reads, gives a single entry per CDR3 protein. There are 120,000 to 150,000 distinct CDR3 sequences in the sample; under 8% occur only once, and 18% lies in the top ten. CDR1 DFQATT and CDR2 SNEGSKA come from the germline V gene (reference sequence). Deletions cut 1 base from V and 2 bases from J, with 14 bases between. This CDR3 region has 16 residues. The table lists this clonotype with a few counts. Its antigen is still unknown. The rearrangement uses TRBV20-1 and TRBJ1-4, with D tentatively TRBD1 (6 bases). What was sequenced was PBMCs. The receptor's source is a human donor in good health (CMV status not recorded). Some clones in this sample may be carry-over from other donors' samples. CDR3 sequence: CSARVPTGRTNEKLFF. The DNA of the CDR3 is TGCAGTGCTAGAGTACCCACAGGGCGGACTAATGAAAAACTGTTTTTT.